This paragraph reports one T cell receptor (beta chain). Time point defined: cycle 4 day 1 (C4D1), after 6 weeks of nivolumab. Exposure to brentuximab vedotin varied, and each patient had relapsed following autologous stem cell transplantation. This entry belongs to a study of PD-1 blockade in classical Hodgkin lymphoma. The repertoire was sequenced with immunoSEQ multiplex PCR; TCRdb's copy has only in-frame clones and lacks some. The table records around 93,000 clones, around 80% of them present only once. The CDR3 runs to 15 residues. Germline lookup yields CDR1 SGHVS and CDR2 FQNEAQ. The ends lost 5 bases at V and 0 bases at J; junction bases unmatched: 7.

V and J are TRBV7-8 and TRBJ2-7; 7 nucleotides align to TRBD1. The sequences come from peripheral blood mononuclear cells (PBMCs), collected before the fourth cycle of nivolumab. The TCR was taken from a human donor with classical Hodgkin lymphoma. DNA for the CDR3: TGTGCCAGCAGCCCTGGGACAGCCAGCTCCTACGAGCAGTACTTC. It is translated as CASSPGTASSYEQYF.